This passage covers 21 T cell receptor beta chains from one sample sequenced in a study of CXCR3-negative and CXCR3-positive naive CD8 T cells. Overall study findings and caveats: Naive cells with CXCR3 showed TRB CDR3s that were more hydrophobic than those in CXCR3-negative naive cells.

UMI labels and 5' RACE were used to prepare the TRB cDNA libraries. After re-calling the 5' RACE reads, TCRdb lists one entry per CDR3 protein, DNA absent. The sample table includes more than 70,000 distinct CDR3 sequences. These receptors are not linked to any known antigen. The specimen sequenced was naive CXCR3+ CD8+ T cells from blood. Subset meaning: CD45RO-CCR7+CD27+CD95- naive CD8+ T cells expressing CXCR3 (TNR3+). The receptors derive from a human donor in good health. Some clones in this sample may be carry-over from other donors' samples.

The CDR3 protein is CASSRQVAVNEQFF. The chain carries TRBV28 and TRBJ2-1; TCRdb calls TRBD1, which cannot be checked without DNA. Looked up from germline, CDR1 is MDHEN and CDR2 is SYDVKM. The CDR3 is made up of 14 amino acids.

J is TRBJ1-1 and V is TRBV14; TCRdb reports TRBD1, a call that lacks DNA to check it against. Germline V CDR1 and CDR2: SGHDN, FVKESK. The CDR3 runs 14 residues. CDR3 in amino acids: CASSHVPNNTEAFF.

V is TRBV9 and J is TRBJ2-7. This CDR3 has 15 residues. The germline V gene encodes CDR1 SGDLS and CDR2 YYNGEE. CDR3 protein: CASSISTGVSYEQYF.

J is TRBJ2-7 and V is TRBV29-1; TCRdb calls TRBD2, which cannot be checked without DNA. This CDR3 has 16 residues. Per germline, CDR1 SQVTM and CDR2 ANQGSEA. The CDR3 reads CSVEGLAGSGSYEQYF.

J is TRBJ2-3 and V is TRBV6-5; the D call of TRBD1 rests on TCRdb alone, since no DNA is present to check it. The germline V gene encodes CDR1 MNHEY and CDR2 SVGAGI. The CDR3 runs to 14 residues. CDR3: CACSLPGRTDTQYF.

The CDR3 spells CASSFFGGSYNEQFF. This chain uses TRBV27 with TRBJ2-1. Germline CDR1 and CDR2: MNHEY and SMNVEV (reference sequence). The CDR3 has 15 residues.

V gene TRBV12-3 or TRBV12-4 combines with J gene TRBJ2-1; as DNA is missing, the TRBD2 call by TCRdb cannot be tested. CDR3 length: 15 residues. The chain's CDR3 is CASSFASGGYNEQFF.

The rearrangement uses TRBV28 and TRBJ1-1. The CDR3 spans 15 residues. Germline values: CDR1 MDHEN, CDR2 SYDVKM. The CDR3 here is CASSLRGGPGAEAFF.

The CDR3 sequence: CASSTLSNTGELFF. This sequence joins TRBV5-4 and TRBJ2-2. Germline V gives CDR1 SGHNT, CDR2 YYREEE (reference sequence). This CDR3 is 14 amino acids long.

V is TRBV27 and J is TRBJ2-7. In germline, CDR1 is MNHEY, CDR2 SMNVEV (reference sequence). The CDR3 covers 15 residues. The CDR3: CASSFDGYQAYEQYF.

The J gene is TRBJ2-1, the V gene TRBV12-3 or TRBV12-4; TCRdb returns TRBD2, unconfirmable since there is no DNA. CDR3 length: 17 amino acids. The CDR3: CASSTSVTGSSYNKQFF.

V usage is TRBV12-3 or TRBV12-4 and J usage is TRBJ2-1; TCRdb gives TRBD1 as the D gene, but with no DNA this cannot be confirmed. The CDR3 sequence is 16 residues long. Here the CDR3 reads CASNDEGRGAINEQFF.

The rearrangement joins TRBV29-1 to TRBJ2-1; there is no DNA to check the TCRdb D call of TRBD1. The V gene's germline CDR1 is SQVTM and CDR2 ANQGSEA. CDR3 length: 13 amino acids. The CDR3 reads CSVQGGAGPEQFF.

The V gene is TRBV28, the J gene TRBJ2-7; TCRdb's D call, TRBD2, is unchecked because there is no DNA. The CDR3 length is 14 residues. Germline V lookup: CDR1 MDHEN, CDR2 SYDVKM. CDR3: CASSFVGGGYEQYF.

The chain joins TRBV28 to TRBJ2-1; lacking DNA, the TRBD1 call made by TCRdb goes unchecked. Germline V lookup: CDR1 MDHEN, CDR2 SYDVKM. The CDR3 runs 14 residues. The chain's CDR3 is CASSLTGAYNEQFF.

This chain connects TRBV6-6 to TRBJ2-7. The CDR3 covers 14 residues. CDR1 and CDR2 (germline): MNHNY, SVGAGI (reference sequence). CDR3 sequence reads: CASSFGGGLYEQYF.

The chain carries TRBV4-1 and TRBJ2-7. Germline V gives CDR1 MGHRA, CDR2 YSYEKL. CDR3 length: 14 residues. CDR3 sequence: CASSQEASSYEQYF.

J is TRBJ2-7 and V is TRBV6-6; TCRdb's D call, TRBD2, is unchecked because there is no DNA. CDR1 is MNHNY and CDR2 is SVGAGI in the germline V gene (reference sequence). CDR3 length: 15 residues. CDR3 amino acids: CASSYSWGGIDEQYF.

V and J are TRBV7-6 and TRBJ2-1; the D gene TCRdb calls, TRBD1, cannot be checked with no DNA. Germline V gives CDR1 SGHVS, CDR2 FNYEAQ. The CDR3 length is 17 residues. CDR3 loop: CASSLEEGTRAPNEQFF.

This sequence joins TRBV6-5 and TRBJ2-7. The germline V gene has CDR1 MNHEY and CDR2 SVGAGI. This CDR3 contains 15 residues. CDR3 in amino acids: CASSYSNGVSYEQYF.

This chain links TRBV20-1 with TRBJ2-2; absent DNA, TCRdb's TRBD1 call cannot be checked. The CDR3 consists of 14 residues. Germline V gene sequence: CDR1 DFQATT, CDR2 SNEGSKA (reference sequence). The CDR3 protein is CSAKQGWVTGELFF.